This T cell receptor beta chain is drawn from a study of blood T cell repertoires in COVID-19. At the level of the study: Italy, Spain and the United States were the sources of the convalescent and acute COVID-19 samples. The cDNA or gDNA used as material had been derived from T cells, B-cell-depleted T cells, or PBMCs.

The Seattle patients joined while their infection was active and were tracked longitudinally afterward. Original processing notes: The assay estimated nucleated cells by amplifying reference gene primers. TCRdb's table, derived via immunoSEQ multiplex PCR, lists solely in-frame clones and lacks some. V and J calls and clone size come straight from that table; D and trimming were deduced from the DNA. The table includes tens of thousands of clones, roughly 77% detected once. The receptor was isolated from a man between 60 and 75 years old with COVID-19, enrolled during active disease. Sequencing was done on a sample of peripheral blood.

Written as DNA, the CDR3 is TGTGCCAGCAGCTTAGGGGCAGGGGTCGGGAATGAGCAGTTCTTC. Protein sequence: CASSLGAGVGNEQFF. The J gene is TRBJ2-1, the V gene TRBV7-6; possible D gene TRBD1, 6 bases. Germline CDR1 reads SGHVS; CDR2 reads FNYEAQ. V was clipped by 1 base and J by 7 bases, with 14 bases between them. The CDR3 runs to 15 residues.